This T cell receptor beta chain was sequenced during a study of control samples from healthy donors and cancer patients. The assay was immunoSEQ multiplex PCR, and TCRdb's table has in-frame clones only and misses some. The table shows 150,000 to 200,000 clones, with nearly 90% occurring only once. This clone was detected a few times. This sequence was found in a woman between 45 and 60 years old in good health. Specimen: blood.

CDR3 sequence: CASSYSGRGEKGYTF. The CDR3 coding sequence is TGTGCCAGCAGTTACTCGGGGCGCGGGGAGAAGGGCTACACCTTC. J is TRBJ1-2 and V is TRBV6-5; weak D call: TRBD1 (5 bases). With 0 bases removed from V and 8 bases from J, the gap between germline ends came to 16 bases. CDR1 is MNHEY and CDR2 is SVGAGI in the germline V gene. This CDR3 contains 15 residues.